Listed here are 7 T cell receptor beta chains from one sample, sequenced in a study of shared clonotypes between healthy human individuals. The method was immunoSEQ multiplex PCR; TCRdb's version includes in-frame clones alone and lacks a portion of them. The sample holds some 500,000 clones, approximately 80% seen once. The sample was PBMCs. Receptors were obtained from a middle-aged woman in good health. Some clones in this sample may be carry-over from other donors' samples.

DNA of the CDR3: TGTGCCAGCAGTGACTATGAGCAGTTCTTC. It codes for CASSDYEQFF. The chain joins TRBV2 to TRBJ2-1; no firm D call. The CDR3 extends over 10 amino acids. Germline V gives CDR1 SNHLY, CDR2 FYNNEI. Trimming pared 3 bases from V and 8 bases from J, leaving 2 bases between.

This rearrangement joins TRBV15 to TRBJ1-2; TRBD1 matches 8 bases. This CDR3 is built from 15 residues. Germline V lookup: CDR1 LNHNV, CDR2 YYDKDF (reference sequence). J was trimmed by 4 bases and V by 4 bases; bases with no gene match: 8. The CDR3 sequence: CATSTRDRLFYGYTF. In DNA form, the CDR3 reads TGTGCCACCAGCACGCGGGACAGGCTATTCTATGGCTACACCTTC.

For the CDR3, the DNA is TGTGCCAGCAGCTTGGGCCCAGGGAAGTTCTTC. Translating gives CASSLGPGKFF. The chain uses TRBV5-5 and TRBJ2-1, with D perhaps matching TRBD1 (5 bases). The CDR3 runs to 11 residues. The V and J ends lost 0 bases and 14 bases respectively, with 9 bases between them. Germline CDR1 and CDR2: SGHKS and YYEKEE (reference sequence).

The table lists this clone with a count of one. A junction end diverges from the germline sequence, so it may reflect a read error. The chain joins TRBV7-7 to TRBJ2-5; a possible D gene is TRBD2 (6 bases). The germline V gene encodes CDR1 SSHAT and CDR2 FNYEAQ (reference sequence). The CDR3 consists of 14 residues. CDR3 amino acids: CASSPLQAPGAQYF. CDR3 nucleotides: TGTGCTAGCAGCCCACTCCAAGCCCCGGGGGCCCAGTACTTC. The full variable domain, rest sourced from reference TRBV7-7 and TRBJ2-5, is GAGVSQSPRYKVTKRGQDVTLRCDPISSHATLYWYQQALGQGPEFLTYFNYEAQPDKSGLPSDRFSAERPEGSISTLTIQRTEQRDSAMYRCASSPLQAPGAQYFGPGTRLLVL.

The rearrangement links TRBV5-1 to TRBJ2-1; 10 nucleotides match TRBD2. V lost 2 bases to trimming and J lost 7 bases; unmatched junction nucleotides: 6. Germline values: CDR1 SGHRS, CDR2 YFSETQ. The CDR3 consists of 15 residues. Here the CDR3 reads CASSFLAGEGNEQFF. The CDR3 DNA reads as TGCGCCAGCAGCTTTCTAGCGGGAGAGGGGAATGAGCAGTTCTTC.

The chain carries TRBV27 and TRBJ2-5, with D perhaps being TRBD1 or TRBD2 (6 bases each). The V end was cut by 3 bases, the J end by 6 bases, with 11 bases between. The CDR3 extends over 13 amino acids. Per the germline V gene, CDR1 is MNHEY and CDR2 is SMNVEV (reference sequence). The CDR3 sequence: CASSLGGGKTQYF. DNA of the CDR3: TGTGCCAGCAGTTTGGGGGGCGGAAAGACCCAGTACTTC.

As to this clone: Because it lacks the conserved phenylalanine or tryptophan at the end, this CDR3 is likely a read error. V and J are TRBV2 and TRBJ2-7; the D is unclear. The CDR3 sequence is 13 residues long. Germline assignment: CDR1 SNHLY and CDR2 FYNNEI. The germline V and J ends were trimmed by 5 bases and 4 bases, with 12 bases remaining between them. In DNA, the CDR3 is TGTGCCAGCAGTCCTGGACGGAGATACGAGCAGTACCTC. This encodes CASSPGRRYEQYL.